This T cell receptor beta chain was sequenced in a study of radiotherapy plus CTLA-4 blockade in lung cancer. Study-wide findings and caveats: Tumor-origin TCR clones grew in blood after radiotherapy plus ipilimumab. The best predictor of response was reported to be early blood T cell clone dynamics, with interferon-beta.

The CDR3 contains 12 residues. Germline CDR1 MDHEN, CDR2 SYDVKM. Trimming left V 8 bases short and J 4 bases short, with 8 bases between. This clone is deemed medium-sized. Its antigen is still unknown. The protocol was immunoSEQ multiplex PCR, while the TCRdb copy is restricted to in-frame clones and leaves out a portion. The sample holds some 120,000 clones, roughly 86% seen once. Those with chemo-refractory metastatic non-small-cell lung cancer were treated with focal radiation combined with CTLA-4 blockade using ipilimumab. J is TRBJ1-4 and V is TRBV28; possibly TRBD1 for D (6 bases). The material was peripheral blood, obtained from a patient treated with radiotherapy plus ipilimumab. The receptor was derived from a human donor with non-small cell lung cancer that progressed on radiotherapy plus ipilimumab. Some clones in this sample may be carry-over from other donors' samples. The CDR3 DNA reads as TGTGCCAGCCTACAGGGTAATGAAAAACTGTTTTTT. The encoded protein is CASLQGNEKLFF.